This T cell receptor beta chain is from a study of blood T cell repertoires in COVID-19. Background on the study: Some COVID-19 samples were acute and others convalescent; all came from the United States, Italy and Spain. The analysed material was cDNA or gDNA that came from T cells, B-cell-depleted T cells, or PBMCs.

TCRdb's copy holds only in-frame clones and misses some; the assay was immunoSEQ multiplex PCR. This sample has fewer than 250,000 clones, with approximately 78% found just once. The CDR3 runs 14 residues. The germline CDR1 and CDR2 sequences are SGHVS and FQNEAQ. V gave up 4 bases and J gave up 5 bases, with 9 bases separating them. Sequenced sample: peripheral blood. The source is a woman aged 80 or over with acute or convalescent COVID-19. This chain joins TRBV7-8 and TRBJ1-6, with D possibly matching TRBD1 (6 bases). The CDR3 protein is CASSSQGNNSPLHF. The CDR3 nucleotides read TGTGCCAGCAGCTCACAGGGAAATAATTCACCCCTCCACTTT.